This T cell receptor (beta chain) was identified during a study of blood T cell repertoires in COVID-19. The wider study: Samples representing acute and convalescent COVID-19 were sourced from the United States, Italy and Spain.

Per the authors' pipeline: Quantification of nucleated cells was approximated via reference gene primer amplification. Clones were read by immunoSEQ multiplex PCR, and TCRdb kept only the in-frame ones, dropping some. That table is the source of V, J and clone size, and D and trimming were worked out from the DNA. The table lists about 100,000 clones, 88% of them singletons. V lost 4 bases, J lost 2 bases, and 14 bases lay in between. CDR3 length equals 16 residues. In germline, CDR1 is KGHDR, CDR2 SFDVKD. The TCR originated in a woman aged 60-75 years with acute or convalescent COVID-19. V is TRBV24-1 and J is TRBJ2-1, with D possibly TRBD2 on 6 matching bases. The material sequenced was peripheral blood. The CDR3 spells CATSDTGVGTYNEQFF. CDR3 nucleotides: TGTGCCACCAGTGACACGGGAGTAGGCACCTACAATGAGCAGTTCTTC.